This entry is about one T cell receptor beta chain. The antigen this receptor binds is unknown. The CDR3 spans 16 residues, from the cysteine through the phenylalanine. The DNA is not on file. CDR1 LGHNA and CDR2 YSLEER were looked up in the germline V gene. This sample is part of a study of T cell clusters in autoimmune cytopenias (dated by TCRdb to the late 2010s). Background on the whole study: TRB sequencing reached a median depth of around 52,000 reads per sample and yielded a median of approximately 2,200 distinct TRB clonotypes per sample. Alongside healthy, CLL and autoimmune hepatitis controls, autoimmune cytopenia patients had their peripheral blood TRB and IGH repertoires sequenced at active disease and again during treatment follow-up. The goal of the study was to find out whether patients with autoimmune cytopenia have a disease-specific immune repertoire signature that could be used as a blood-based biomarker. Broad study findings and their caveats: A lack of physiological T cell clusters in primary autoimmune cytopenia patients was suggested by GLIPH, as 51 clusters were found to be exclusive to healthy donors versus some 18 exclusive to patients. TRB repertoire shifts, with less even repertoires in secondary cytopenia and CLL, mostly reflected lymphoma bias rather than autoimmunity. The cluster-lack signature was not seen for secondary cytopenia versus CLL, apparently masked by the dominant lymphoma-associated repertoire. The T cell clusters were only ever defined in silico, so experimental validation of their functional role was still needed. Compared with active autoimmune hepatitis patients, healthy donors had almost three times as many exclusive TRB clusters, a finding consistent with an autoimmunity-wide signature.

TRB rearrangements were amplified by multiplex PCR using a touch-down protocol with TRB-A and TRB-B primer pools mixed in one tube. Two consecutive PCR reactions with Phusion HS II polymerase added Illumina adapters and sample indices to the amplicons. Amplicons were gel-purified with the NucleoSpin Gel and PCR Clean-up kit, then quantified by Qubit and quality-checked on an Agilent 2100 Bioanalyzer. Sequencing of the libraries was done on an Illumina MiSeq with 600-cycle, single-indexed, paired-end runs. The authors processed their data as follows. MiXCR version 2.1.12 with the default MiXCR reference library was used to align and assemble TRB reads. A clone was defined by each unique CDR3 nucleotide sequence, and analysis was restricted to productive sequences with at least two reads. To assess repertoire diversity, an R script computed alpha-parameterized diversity profiles (alpha 0 to 5), which included the Shannon (alpha 1) and Simpson (alpha 2) indices. Combinatorial TRB VJ usage was computed with the tcR package and compared between cohorts by principal component analysis with ade4. GLIPH clustering of TCRbeta CDR3s was carried out on cohort pairs matched by age and read depth, and cluster frequencies were compared by Wilcoxon test. TCRdb reprocessed the reads, reporting each CDR3 protein sequence once and no DNA. V and J calls and clone size were set by TCRdb, not the authors. This sample's table contains over 4,500 distinct CDR3 sequences. Jointly, the top ten make up just under 5% of the sample.

For each sample, TRB amplification used 250 to 300 ng of peripheral blood genomic DNA, equal to roughly 38,000 genome equivalents. Recombination connected TRBV4-3 to TRBJ1-2. Sequenced input: peripheral blood. The sequence came from a human donor with an autoimmune cytopenia or autoimmune hepatitis (not recorded which). The CDR3 in this case is CASSQRVGEEGYGYTF.